This T cell receptor beta chain was observed in a study of low-dose radiotherapy and immunotherapy resistance in tumors. Study details: A total of 13 Gy over 26 weeks was given to Cohort 2 as 1 Gy per fraction every two weeks.

Germline CDR1 MDHEN, CDR2 SYDVKM. V trimming: 10 bases; J trimming: 0 bases; junction bases outside the gene matches: 3. The CDR3 totals 13 residues. Primers used for first-strand cDNA, a TRAV- and TRBV-specific set, covered both alpha and beta chains. TCRs underwent about 22 PCR cycles of amplification with a constant-region primer and V-primer adapter. TCRdb fed the reads into MiXCR, producing one record per CDR3 protein. The repertoire has around 13,000 distinct CDR3 sequences, approximately 61% of them found once; the top ten carry less than 8.5%. Every donor's regimen consisted of nivolumab, ipilimumab, aspirin, low-dose cyclophosphamide and low-dose radiotherapy.

The sequence was obtained from a human donor with advanced metastatic prostate, ovarian, gallbladder or colorectal cancer (not recorded which). This table probably holds off-target reads from a library built for another chain. This chain joins TRBV28 and TRBJ1-1, with 9 bases aligning to TRBD1. Here the CDR3 reads CAIRDRVNTEAFF. The CDR3 nucleotides are TGTGCCATTAGGGACAGGGTGAACACTGAAGCTTTCTTT.